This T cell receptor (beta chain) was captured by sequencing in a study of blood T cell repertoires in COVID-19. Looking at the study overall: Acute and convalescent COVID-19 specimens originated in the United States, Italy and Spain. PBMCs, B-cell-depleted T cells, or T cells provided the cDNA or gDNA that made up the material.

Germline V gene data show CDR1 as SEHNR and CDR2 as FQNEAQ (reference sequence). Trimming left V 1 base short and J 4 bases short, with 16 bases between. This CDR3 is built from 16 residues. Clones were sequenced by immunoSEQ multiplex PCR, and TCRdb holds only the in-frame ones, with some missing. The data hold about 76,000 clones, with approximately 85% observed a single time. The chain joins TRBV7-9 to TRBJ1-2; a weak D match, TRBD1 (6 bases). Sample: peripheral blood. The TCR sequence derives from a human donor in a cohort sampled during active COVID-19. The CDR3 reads CASSLDSPRGTYGYTF. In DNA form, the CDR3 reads TGTGCCAGCAGCTTAGATTCCCCCAGGGGCACCTATGGCTACACCTTC. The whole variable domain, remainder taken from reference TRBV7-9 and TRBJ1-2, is DTGVSQNPRHKITKRGQNVTFRCDPISEHNRLYWYRQTLGQGPEFLTYFQNEAQLEKSRLLSDRFSAERPKGSFSTLEIQRTEQGDSAMYLCASSLDSPRGTYGYTFGSGTRLTVV.